Each of the 3 T cell receptor beta chains below was sequenced from the same sample in a study of early T cells in non-severe SARS-CoV-2 infection. MiXCR, applied by TCRdb to the 5' RACE reads, yields one record per CDR3 protein. This table holds some 16,000 distinct CDR3 sequences, more than 4.5% found once. Sequencing was carried out using whole blood. These TCRs come from an adult who was a healthcare worker with PCR-confirmed SARS-CoV-2 infection or an uninfected control (not recorded which).

The V call is TRBV7-9, the J call TRBJ2-7; D is uncertain. Looked up from germline, CDR1 is SEHNR and CDR2 is FQNEAQ (reference sequence). V was clipped by 1 base and J by 2 bases, with 12 bases between them. The length of the CDR3 is 15 residues. CDR3 sequence (DNA): TGTGCCAGCAGCTTAGAGGCGGCGCTCGCCTACGAGCAGTACTTC. Translating gives CASSLEAALAYEQYF. The entire variable domain, with the rest obtained from reference TRBV7-9 and TRBJ2-7, is as follows: DTGVSQNPRHKITKRGQNVTFRCDPISEHNRLYWYRQTLGQGPEFLTYFQNEAQLEKSRLLSDRFSAERPKGSFSTLEIQRTEQGDSAMYLCASSLEAALAYEQYFGPGTRLTVT.

This clonotype has at least ten counts. The rearrangement joins TRBV24-1 to TRBJ1-2, with TRBD1 identical over 9 bases. This CDR3 spans 16 amino acids. The germline V gene has CDR1 KGHDR and CDR2 SFDVKD. V lost 4 bases to trimming and J lost 8 bases; unmatched junction nucleotides: 13. CDR3 region: CATSDPRGQGRRGYTF. DNA for the CDR3: TGTGCCACCAGTGACCCGAGGGGACAGGGTCGACGAGGCTACACCTTC.

By its share, this clonotype is medium-sized (0.01 to 0.1%). The V gene is TRBV5-1, the J gene TRBJ2-1, with 8 bases matching TRBD1. The germline gives CDR1 SGHRS, CDR2 YFSETQ. J gave up 7 bases and V 0 bases, and 3 bases lay outside the gene matches. The CDR3 consists of 14 residues. The CDR3 reads CASSLGRGLNEQFF. The CDR3 nucleotides are TGCGCCAGCAGCTTGGGCAGGGGGCTGAATGAGCAGTTCTTC.